These T cell receptor beta chains were read from a single sample in a study of memory CD4+ T cells and cytomegalovirus serostatus. Sequenced by immunoSEQ multiplex PCR; TCRdb stores in-frame clones only, minus some. Here the sample spans just under 95,000 clones, over 70% being singletons. The sequencing sample was made of memory CD4+ T cells from blood. These receptors came from an adult in good health and CMV-seropositive. Both conserved end residues are part of each CDR3.

cdr3_aa,j_call,v_call
CASLQTGSTQYF,TRBJ2-5,TRBV28
CASSLGQSNEKLFF,TRBJ1-4,TRBV5-1
CASSSSGRATQYF,TRBJ2-3,TRBV19
CASSPIAGGYTF,TRBJ1-2,TRBV18
CAWTLPGEQETQYF,TRBJ2-5,TRBV30
CASSARTSGRVNTGELFF,TRBJ2-2,TRBV9
CASRRRGTPPKAQYF,TRBJ2-5,TRBV7-8
CAWRGSGRAPDTQYF,TRBJ2-3,TRBV30
CASSLATQTQYF,TRBJ2-5,TRBV7-9
CASSSGGGNYGYTF,TRBJ1-2,TRBV4-1
CASSLGQGSQETQYF,TRBJ2-5,TRBV7-9
CASTAGQGRLGEKLFF,TRBJ1-4,TRBV28
CASSLSTDTQYF,TRBJ2-3,TRBV7-2
CASAGLAGVKDTQYF,TRBJ2-3,TRBV19
CASSQAGVGANVLTF,TRBJ2-6,TRBV4-3
CASSPRLSSGTYEQYF,TRBJ2-7,TRBV18
CASQNRGLNTEAFF,TRBJ1-1,TRBV19
CASSPVGGQMNTEAFF,TRBJ1-1,TRBV7-3
CASSQEAGTHYNEQFF,TRBJ2-1,TRBV14
CASRQGGDQPQHF,TRBJ1-5,TRBV7-8
CASSLERGDRGEAFF,TRBJ1-1,TRBV5-1
CASSLDRYSNQPQHF,TRBJ1-5,TRBV2
CASSLGRERPDTQYF,TRBJ2-3,TRBV7-2
CASSLSGAATNEKLFF,TRBJ1-4,TRBV5-6
CASSPQEGIDGYTF,TRBJ1-2,TRBV4-3
CASSLGAAANTEAFF,TRBJ1-1,TRBV7-9
CASSERDRNNYGYTF,TRBJ1-2,TRBV6-1
CASSVGPGGEETQYF,TRBJ2-5,TRBV4-2
CASSLDWTGNEQFF,TRBJ2-1,TRBV7-2
CASSLQGAEETQYF,TRBJ2-5,TRBV5-4
CASSLLQGVIGELFF,TRBJ2-2,TRBV7-9
CASSPPTGGWETQYF,TRBJ2-5,TRBV5-6
CASSQEASVDTQYF,TRBJ2-3,TRBV4-2
CSVQGTASQEAFF,TRBJ1-1,TRBV29-1
CSATGTDTQYF,TRBJ2-3,TRBV20-1
CASSQRDRVATNEKLFF,TRBJ1-4,TRBV4-2
CASSLGLRGGRGNEKLFF,TRBJ1-4,TRBV9
CASSDQGLLSYEQYF,TRBJ2-7,TRBV6-1
CASSYTTANGYTF,TRBJ1-2,TRBV6-5
CASSKGRGNEQYF,TRBJ2-7,TRBV19
CASSQSQASYTF,TRBJ1-2,TRBV14
CASRDFREGSEQFF,TRBJ2-1,TRBV28
CASSLGAGTGNTIYF,TRBJ1-3,TRBV28
CASEGGFGNYGYTF,TRBJ1-2,TRBV28
CASSLGTAYEQYF,TRBJ2-7,TRBV28
CSATDGVGYTF,TRBJ1-2,TRBV20-1
CAISSQGSNTEAFF,TRBJ1-1,TRBV10-3
CASTPGQGSVGYTF,TRBJ1-2,TRBV19
CASRQGNTGELFF,TRBJ2-2,TRBV10-1
CASSLGGQQDTQYF,TRBJ2-3,TRBV5-1
CASSLFDSLQGYEQYF,TRBJ2-7,TRBV7-2